The 16 T cell receptor beta chains below all came from one sample that was sequenced in a study of blood T cells in healthy people across ages. Sample-barcoded 5' priming and a J-beta primer mix drove a second PCR of roughly 7 to 11 cycles. TCRdb re-called the 5' RACE reads through MiXCR, storing one row per CDR3 protein. Of about 570,000 distinct CDR3 sequences listed, roughly a quarter were seen once; the top ten hold roughly 18%. Material for sequencing was blood. These receptors were taken from a woman between 65 and 79 years old in good health.

J is TRBJ2-7 and V is TRBV20-1; TRBD1 is a possible D gene (5 bases). V dropped 0 bases and J dropped 0 bases, with 9 bases sitting between them. This CDR3 has 14 amino acids. CDR1 DFQATT and CDR2 SNEGSKA come from the germline V gene (reference sequence). DNA for the CDR3: TGCAGTGCTAGAGATTGGGGCAGCTCCTACGAGCAGTACTTC. It is translated as CSARDWGSSYEQYF.

A note on this clonotype: Germline and junction disagree at one end, which may indicate a read error. The rearrangement uses TRBV20-1 and TRBJ2-7; 7 nucleotides align to TRBD2. The J call could be wrong; TRBJ2-5 is a better fit for the DNA end. This CDR3 is 13 amino acids long. Germline V lookup: CDR1 DFQATT, CDR2 SNEGSKA (reference sequence). The CDR3 region has the DNA TGCGGTGCTAGGTCGGGGGGCCAAGAGACCCAGTACTTC. Translated, it gives CGARSGGQETQYF.

This sequence joins TRBV7-2 and TRBJ1-5; D possibly corresponds to TRBD1 (5 bases). There are 16 residues in the CDR3. From germline, CDR1 is SGHTA and CDR2 FQGNSA. V shed 5 bases and J shed 0 bases, with 14 bases lying between them. The CDR3 sequence is CASSLMGRNSNQPQHF. CDR3 in DNA: TGTGCCAGCAGCCTAATGGGACGGAATAGCAATCAGCCCCAGCATTTT.

The genes are TRBV10-3 and TRBJ1-1, with 9 bases that match TRBD1. The germline gives CDR1 ENHRY, CDR2 SYGVKD. CDR3 length equals 14 residues. V was pared by 3 bases and J by 5 bases, with 4 bases of the junction left unmatched. In DNA form, the CDR3 reads TGTGCCATCAGTGAACAGGGGGCAGGTACTGAAGCTTTCTTT. Translated, it gives CAISEQGAGTEAFF.

V usage is TRBV11-2 and J usage is TRBJ2-1; D is unresolved. Germline values: CDR1 SGHAT, CDR2 FQNNGV. The CDR3 is 12 residues long. The V and J ends lost 2 bases and 9 bases respectively, with 8 bases between them. The CDR3 DNA follows: TGTGCCAGCAGCTTAAACCGATTTGAGCAGTTCTTC. Protein: CASSLNRFEQFF.

This clonotype has more than one count but fewer than ten. The rearrangement joins TRBV25-1 to TRBJ2-5; D is possibly TRBD1 (5 bases). The germline CDR1 and CDR2 sequences are MGHDK and SYGVNS. Trimming stripped 2 bases from V and 5 bases from J, with 9 bases between. This CDR3 comprises 13 residues. CDR3 in DNA: TGTGCCAGCAGTGAAGGGGCGAGGGAGACCCAGTACTTC. Its translation: CASSEGARETQYF.

This clonotype was observed a few times. The rearrangement uses TRBV5-1 and TRBJ1-2; D ambiguous. The CDR3 consists of 15 residues. Trimming stripped 4 bases from V and 0 bases from J, with 13 bases between. Germline V gene data show CDR1 as SGHRS and CDR2 as YFSETQ. CDR3 nucleotide sequence: TGCGCCAGCAGCACGGACGGACTAGCTAACTATGGCTACACCTTC. It encodes CASSTDGLANYGYTF.

This clonotype showed up just a few times. The V gene is TRBV20-1, the J gene TRBJ2-3; TRBD1 matches at 9 bases. With V trimmed by 5 bases and J by 5 bases, 5 bases remained unmatched. CDR1 and CDR2 from the germline V gene are DFQATT and SNEGSKA (reference sequence). The CDR3 is made up of 13 amino acids. The CDR3 sequence is CSARGQGQDTQYF. The CDR3, as DNA: TGCAGTGCTCGGGGACAGGGACAAGATACGCAGTATTTT.

This clonotype was seen a few times. The rearrangement joins TRBV29-1 to TRBJ1-2, with 7 bases that match TRBD1. The length of the CDR3 is 11 residues. V was clipped by 6 bases and J by 6 bases; unmatched bases: 4. Germline CDR1 is SQVTM and CDR2 is ANQGSEA. The CDR3 protein is CSVTDRDGYTF. The CDR3 region has the DNA TGCAGCGTGACCGACAGGGATGGCTACACCTTC.

The chain employs TRBV7-2 and TRBJ1-5; 11 bases match TRBD1. J was trimmed by 0 bases and V by 5 bases; bases with no gene match: 3. Germline values: CDR1 SGHTA, CDR2 FQGNSA. This CDR3 contains 16 residues. CDR3 in amino acids: CASSRGTGGSNQPQHF. DNA for the CDR3: TGTGCCAGCAGCCGAGGGACAGGGGGTAGCAATCAGCCCCAGCATTTT.

The V gene is TRBV4-3, the J gene TRBJ2-4; 10 nucleotides match TRBD1. Germline values: CDR1 LGHNA, CDR2 YSLEER. This CDR3 spans 19 amino acids. V lost 4 bases to trimming and J lost 4 bases; unmatched junction nucleotides: 16. As DNA, the CDR3 is TGCGCCAGCAGCCCCAACGGACAGGGGGTAACATATGGGAAAAACATTCAGTACTTC. It translates to CASSPNGQGVTYGKNIQYF.

CDR3 sequence (DNA): TGCGCCAGCAGCCTCCTTAGGGGGGGCAGATATTCACCCCTCCACTTT. Amino acid sequence: CASSLLRGGRYSPLHF. V usage is TRBV4-1 and J usage is TRBJ1-6, with D perhaps TRBD1 (6 bases). In germline, CDR1 is MGHRA, CDR2 YSYEKL. CDR3 length equals 16 residues. The V gene lost 4 bases and the J gene lost 8 bases, with 18 bases spanning the gap.

This clonotype appeared a few times. The DNA for the CDR3 is TGCGCCAGCAGCTTGGTGGGGGTACCTAATGAAAAACTGTTTTTT. Translation: CASSLVGVPNEKLFF. This sequence joins TRBV5-1 and TRBJ1-4; D possibly corresponds to TRBD1 (5 bases). This CDR3 is 15 amino acids long. V shed 0 bases and J shed 3 bases, with 9 bases lying between them. Per the germline V gene, CDR1 is SGHRS and CDR2 is YFSETQ.

This clonotype showed up just a few times. The gene calls are TRBV6-5 and TRBJ1-1; D gene uncertain. The germline CDR1 and CDR2 sequences are MNHEY and SVGAGI. V gave up 8 bases and J gave up 1 base, with 8 bases separating them. CDR3 length: 12 residues. CDR3 in amino acids: CASASGNTEAFF. The CDR3 DNA is TGTGCCAGCGCCTCCGGGAACACTGAAGCTTTCTTT.

This clonotype was observed a handful of times. This rearrangement joins TRBV5-1 to TRBJ2-2, with TRBD2 as a possible D gene (6 bases). V dropped 4 bases and J dropped 3 bases, with 16 bases sitting between them. CDR1 and CDR2 (germline): SGHRS, YFSETQ. The CDR3 is made up of 16 amino acids. CDR3 sequence: CASSQLAGRDTGELFF. The CDR3 DNA sequence: TGCGCCAGCAGCCAGCTGGCGGGGAGAGACACCGGGGAGCTGTTTTTT.

The chain employs TRBV12-3 or TRBV12-4 and TRBJ2-2; the D gene is possibly TRBD1 (6 bases). CDR3 length: 14 amino acids. V was clipped by 6 bases and J by 3 bases, with 11 bases between them. The CDR3 protein is CASRLGQYTGELFF. The CDR3 nucleotides read TGTGCCAGCAGGTTGGGACAATACACCGGGGAGCTGTTTTTT.